These 15 T cell receptor beta chains were all obtained from the same sample, sequenced in a study of breast tumors, draining lymph nodes, adjacent tissues. TCRdb re-derived calls from the multiplex PCR reads in MiXCR, one entry per CDR3 protein. The sample consists of 150,000 to 200,000 distinct CDR3 sequences, 31% of them appearing once. The lymph nodes were axillary draining lymph nodes from breast cancer patients. Input material: axillary lymph node tissue. The receptors shown here come from a female donor with breast cancer. Some clones in this sample may be carry-over from other donors' samples.

The V gene is TRBV19, the J gene TRBJ1-6; TRBD1 is a possible D gene (6 bases). Germline values: CDR1 LNHDA, CDR2 SQIVND (reference sequence). Trimming took off 6 bases at V and 10 bases at J, with 22 bases between the two ends. The CDR3 has 16 residues. The CDR3 reads CASSPGLSKRGSPLHF. Here the CDR3 DNA reads TGTGCCAGTAGCCCGGGACTCTCAAAGAGGGGGTCACCCCTCCACTTT.

This clonotype has at least ten counts. The rearrangement links TRBV7-9 to TRBJ2-7; 9 positions match TRBD2. Germline lookup yields CDR1 SEHNR and CDR2 FQNEAQ (reference sequence). CDR3 size: 15 residues. J gave up 5 bases and V 0 bases, and 5 bases lay outside the gene matches. The CDR3 is CASSLAGSGGNEQYF. In DNA form, the CDR3 reads TGTGCCAGCAGCTTAGCGGGTAGCGGGGGTAACGAGCAGTACTTC.

This rearrangement joins TRBV12-3 or TRBV12-4 to TRBJ2-5; 11 positions agree with TRBD1. This CDR3 spans 16 amino acids. V shed 6 bases and J 4 bases; nucleotides not matched to a gene: 10. In nucleotides, the CDR3 is TGTGCCAGCAGGACCGGGACAGGGGGAGAAGGAGAGACCCAGTACTTC. It encodes CASRTGTGGEGETQYF.

This rearrangement joins TRBV29-1 to TRBJ2-7; 7 bases map to TRBD2. Trimming removed 8 bases from V and 0 bases from J; junction bases left unmatched: 10. The CDR3 covers 14 residues. Germline loops: CDR1 SQVTM, CDR2 ANQGSEA. CDR3: CSTGPGGSSYEQYF. The CDR3 DNA follows: TGCAGCACCGGGCCGGGGGGAAGCTCCTACGAGCAGTACTTC.

This clonotype was counted ten times or more. The chain carries TRBV24-1 and TRBJ2-1; D is unclear. V shed 4 bases and J shed 4 bases, with 10 bases lying between them. The CDR3 totals 14 residues. Germline CDR1 is KGHDR and CDR2 is SFDVKD. CDR3 sequence: CATSDPTRYNEQFF. The CDR3 DNA reads TGTGCCACCAGTGACCCGACTCGATACAATGAGCAGTTCTTC.

The table lists this clonotype with many counts. The V gene is TRBV7-8, the J gene TRBJ2-2, with D perhaps being TRBD1 or TRBD2 (5 bases each). In germline, CDR1 is SGHVS, CDR2 FQNEAQ. The V and J ends lost 4 bases and 3 bases respectively, with 15 bases between them. The CDR3 length is 16 residues. CDR3 sequence (DNA): TGTGCCAGCAGCTCCCGGGACCAAGATTACACCGGGGAGCTGTTTTTT. This translates into CASSSRDQDYTGELFF.

This clonotype was recorded at least ten times. This chain links TRBV9 with TRBJ2-3, with 11 bases matching TRBD2. V shed 0 bases and J 6 bases; nucleotides not matched to a gene: 6. This CDR3 has 16 residues. Per the germline V gene, CDR1 is SGDLS and CDR2 is YYNGEE. CDR3 amino acids: CASSVGSGGAIDTQYF. CDR3 nucleotides: TGTGCCAGCAGCGTAGGTAGCGGGGGGGCCATCGATACGCAGTATTTT.

A word on this clonotype: The junction departs from germline at one end; a sequencing error may be responsible. The V and J genes are TRBV5-1 and TRBJ1-1; D gene ambiguous. This CDR3 is built from 14 residues. Germline V gene sequence: CDR1 SGHRS, CDR2 YFSETQ. The CDR3 region is CASSLIVTTGEAFF. The DNA of the CDR3 is TGTGCCAGCAGCTTAATTGTTACTACGGGGGAAGCTTTCTTT.

The V and J genes are TRBV6-5 and TRBJ1-1, with D perhaps TRBD1 (5 bases). CDR3 length: 15 residues. V lost 4 bases to trimming and J lost 0 bases, with 12 bases between them. Per germline, CDR1 MNHEY and CDR2 SVGAGI. CDR3 DNA: TGTGCCAGCAGTTTGGGGGACCCCATGAACACTGAAGCTTTCTTT. Translation gives CASSLGDPMNTEAFF.

This clonotype was found a few times. J is TRBJ1-1 and V is TRBV7-8; D call uncertain. Germline V CDR1 and CDR2: SGHVS, FQNEAQ. The CDR3 has 12 residues. Trimming took 1 base from V and 7 from J, leaving 7 bases between them. The CDR3: CASSLGPIEAFF. The CDR3 nucleotides are TGTGCCAGCAGCTTAGGACCGATTGAAGCTTTCTTT.

Many counts were recorded for this clonotype. This chain uses TRBV29-1 with TRBJ1-2; TRBD1 agrees at 7 bases. Germline-derived CDR1 and CDR2 are SQVTM and ANQGSEA. The V segment lost 3 bases and the J segment 4 bases; nucleotides outside the gene matches: 8. The length of the CDR3 is 14 residues. DNA of the CDR3: TGCAGCGTTGATCTCGATGGGGACAGCTATGGCTACACCTTC. It translates to CSVDLDGDSYGYTF. The full variable domain, with the rest looked up from reference TRBV29-1 and TRBJ1-2, is SAVISQKPSRDICQRGTSLTIQCQVDSQVTMMFWYRQQPGQSLTLIATANQGSEATYESGFVIDKFPISRPNLTFSTLTVSNMSPEDSSIYLCSVDLDGDSYGYTFGSGTRLTVV.

There are many counts of this clonotype. V usage is TRBV3-1 and J usage is TRBJ2-2; D not resolved. The CDR3 contains 12 residues. From germline, CDR1 is LGHDT and CDR2 YNNKEL (reference sequence). The V end lost 6 bases, the J end lost 0 bases, and 2 bases lay between the germline ends. In nucleotides, the CDR3 is TGTGCCAGCAGGACGAACACCGGGGAGCTGTTTTTT. It is translated as CASRTNTGELFF.

This clonotype was counted only a few times. The junction departs from the called germline gene at one end, perhaps through a read error. The CDR3 sequence: CSAPTGLRSSEQYF. As DNA, the CDR3 is TGCAGTGCTCCGACAGGTTTACGCTCCTCCGAGCAGTACTTC. The genes are TRBV20-1 and TRBJ2-7; a possible D gene is TRBD1 (6 bases). Germline-derived CDR1 and CDR2 are DFQATT and SNEGSKA (reference sequence). There are 14 residues in the CDR3.

This clonotype has at least ten counts. The CDR3 reads CASSLQYTDTQYF. For the CDR3, the DNA is TGTGCCAGCAGCTTACAATACACAGATACGCAGTATTTT. V gene TRBV11-3 combines with J gene TRBJ2-3, with D uncertain. V was trimmed by 2 bases and J by 2 bases, leaving 5 bases between them. The CDR3 loop spans 13 amino acids. Germline values: CDR1 SGHNT, CDR2 YENEEA. Together with reference TRBV11-3 and TRBJ2-3, the CDR3 gives the full variable domain: EAGVVQSPRYKIIEKKQPVAFWCNPISGHNTLYWYLQNLGQGPELLIRYENEEAVDDSQLPKDRFSAERLKGVDSTLKIQPAELGDSAVYLCASSLQYTDTQYFGPGTRLTVL.

At least ten counts were recorded for this clonotype. J is TRBJ2-1 and V is TRBV5-6, with TRBD1 as a possible D gene (6 bases). This CDR3 comprises 16 residues. V gave up 3 bases and J gave up 0 bases, with 13 bases separating them. Germline CDR1 and CDR2: SGHDT and YYEEEE. CDR3 residues: CASSYPGQSSYNEQFF. In nucleotides, the CDR3 is TGTGCCAGCAGCTATCCGGGACAAAGCTCCTACAATGAGCAGTTCTTC.